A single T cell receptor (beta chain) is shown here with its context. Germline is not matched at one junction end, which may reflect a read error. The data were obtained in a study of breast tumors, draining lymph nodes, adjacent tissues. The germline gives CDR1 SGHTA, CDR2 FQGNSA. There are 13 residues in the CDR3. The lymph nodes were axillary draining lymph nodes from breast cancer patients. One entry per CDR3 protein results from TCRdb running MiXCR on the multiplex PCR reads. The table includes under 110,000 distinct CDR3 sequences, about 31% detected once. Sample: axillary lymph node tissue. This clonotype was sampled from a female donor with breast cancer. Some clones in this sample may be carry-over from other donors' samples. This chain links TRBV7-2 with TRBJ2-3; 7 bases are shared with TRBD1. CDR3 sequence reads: CASNLQGTDTRYF. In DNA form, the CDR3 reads TGTGCCAGCAACTTACAGGGGACAGATACGCGGTATTTT.